This T cell receptor beta chain originates from a study of blood T cell repertoires in COVID-19. Study-level background: Acute and convalescent COVID-19 specimens originated in the United States, Italy and Spain.

Original data processing: Researchers report that nucleated cell counts were estimated from reference gene primer amplification. This table comes from immunoSEQ multiplex PCR, and its TCRdb copy is limited to in-frame clones, with some not included. The V and J calls and clone size are taken from that table; D and trimming were inferred from the DNA. Counted here are 190,000 or so clones, just under 85% occurring once; the ten biggest clones make up approximately 0.99%. V was clipped by 3 bases and J by 5 bases, with 16 bases between them. CDR3 length: 14 amino acids. Germline CDR1 and CDR2: DFQATT and SNEGSKA (reference sequence).

The V gene is TRBV20-1, the J gene TRBJ1-2, with D possibly being TRBD1 (6 bases). This receptor was taken from a man aged 55 to 70 with COVID-19, enrolled during active disease. Material: peripheral blood. As DNA, the CDR3 is TGCAGTGCTAGTACAGGGACCGCGTATTATGGCTACACCTTC. Protein: CSASTGTAYYGYTF.